This T cell receptor beta chain was sequenced for a study of blood T cell repertoires in COVID-19. The protocol was immunoSEQ multiplex PCR, while the TCRdb copy is restricted to in-frame clones and leaves out a portion. The sample yields 200,000 to 250,000 clones, about 88% seen once. The sequencing sample was made of peripheral blood. The TCR was taken from a woman in her forties who had recovered from COVID-19.

CDR3 loop: CASSYSGQHNSPLHF. CDR3 in DNA: TGTGCCAGCAGTTACTCGGGGCAGCACAATTCACCCCTCCACTTT. The chain recombines TRBV6-5 with TRBJ1-6, with D possibly being TRBD1 (5 bases). Germline V CDR1 and CDR2: MNHEY, SVGAGI. This CDR3 region has 15 residues. V lost 0 bases and J lost 7, with 10 bases in between.